Listed below are T cell receptor beta chains from one sample, sequenced in a study of T cell repertoires in cytomegalovirus infection. TCRdb used MiXCR to reprocess the reads, holding one entry per CDR3 protein. The table lists approximately 320,000 distinct CDR3 sequences, 8% to 10% of them singletons. Sequencing input: PBMCs. The origin of the receptors is a human donor in good health (CMV status not recorded). Some clones in this sample may be carry-over from other donors' samples. CDR3s include the opening cysteine and the closing phenylalanine or tryptophan. The size of a clone is reported for some rows only, either as once, few or many, or as a class for expanded clones.

size: many; V: TRBV6-4; CDR3: CASSVTSGVDTQYF
size: many; V: TRBV7-2; CDR3: CASSLGDSSFYGYTF
size: once; V: TRBV7-9; CDR3: CASGSTTSGYHRETQYF
size: many; V: TRBV19; CDR3: CASSITAGATGELFF
size: many; V: TRBV7-2; CDR3: CASSRPSNWDNSPLHF
size: few; V: TRBV7-2; CDR3: CASSPTPAAGELFF
size: few; V: TRBV12-3/TRBV12-4; CDR3: CASSRRQGLMTNTEAFF
size: few; V: TRBV5-6; CDR3: CASSLAGGRAESTDTQYF
size: many; V: TRBV12-3/TRBV12-4; CDR3: CASSPGAGALGYTF
size: .; V: TRBV2; CDR3: CASIQRDTQYF
size: .; V: TRBV6-6; CDR3: CASSSKSSTTSDTQYF
size: many; V: TRBV7-2; CDR3: CASSLETSTDTQYF
size: many; V: TRBV7-2; CDR3: CASSLGLAGGNQPQHF
size: once; V: TRBV5-5; CDR3: CASSRFVLSNQPQHF
size: many; V: TRBV7-6; CDR3: CASSSLTGELFF
size: few; V: TRBV11-1; CDR3: CASSLASGREAFF
size: many; V: TRBV28; CDR3: CASSQGTGVSNEKLFF
size: few; V: TRBV6-1; CDR3: CAGQGLAGPGELFF
size: .; V: TRBV30; CDR3: CAWRSGLAGETQYF
size: many; V: TRBV28; CDR3: CASSFGGSSNQPQHF
size: few; V: TRBV29-1; CDR3: CSVASDRGYEQYF
size: many; V: TRBV7-2; CDR3: CASSHKAGFYEQYF
size: few; V: TRBV12-3/TRBV12-4; CDR3: CASSFLGTPIYEQYF